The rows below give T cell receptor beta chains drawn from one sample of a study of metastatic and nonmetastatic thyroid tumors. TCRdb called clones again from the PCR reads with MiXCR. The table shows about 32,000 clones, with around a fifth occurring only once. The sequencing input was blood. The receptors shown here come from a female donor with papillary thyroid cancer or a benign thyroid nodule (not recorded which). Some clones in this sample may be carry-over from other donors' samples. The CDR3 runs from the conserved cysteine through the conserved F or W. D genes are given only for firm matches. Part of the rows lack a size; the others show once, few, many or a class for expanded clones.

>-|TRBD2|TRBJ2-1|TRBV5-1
CASSLVGGRGYNEQFF
TGCGCCAGCAGCTTGGTCGGCGGGAGGGGCTACAATGAGCAGTTCTTC
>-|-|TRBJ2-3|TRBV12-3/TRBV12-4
CASSLAFLSTQYF
TGTGCCAGCAGTTTAGCGTTCCTTTCCACGCAGTATTTT
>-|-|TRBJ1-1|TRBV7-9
CASSLGAENTEAFF
TGTGCCAGCAGCTTAGGGGCAGAGAACACTGAAGCTTTCTTT
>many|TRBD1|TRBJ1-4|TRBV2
CASSRQGQGTEKLFF
TGTGCCAGCAGCAGACAGGGACAGGGGACCGAAAAACTGTTTTTT
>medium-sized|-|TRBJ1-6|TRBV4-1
CASSQDRASSYNSPLHF
TGCGCCAGCAGCCAAGATCGGGCGAGCTCCTATAATTCACCCCTCCACTTT
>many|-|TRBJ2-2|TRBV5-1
CASSLGGSGAAGELFF
TGCGCCAGCAGCTTGGGGGGCAGTGGAGCTGCCGGGGAGCTGTTTTTT
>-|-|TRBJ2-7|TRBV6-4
CASSLTSGRNEQYF
TGTGCCAGCAGCTTGACATCGGGCAGGAACGAGCAGTACTTC
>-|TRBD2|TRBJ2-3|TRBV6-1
CASSETSGTPDTQYF
TGTGCCAGCAGTGAAACTAGCGGGACCCCAGATACGCAGTATTTT
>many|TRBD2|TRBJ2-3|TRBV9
CASNPSGRRTDTQYF
TGTGCCAGCAACCCTAGCGGGAGGCGCACAGATACGCAGTATTTT
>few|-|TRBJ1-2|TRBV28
CASSLTPGHGYGGYTF
TGTGCCAGCAGCCTCACGCCGGGACACGGATATGGAGGCTACACCTTC
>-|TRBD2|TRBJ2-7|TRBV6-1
CASSFGGRREQYF
TGTGCCAGCAGTTTCGGGGGGAGGAGAGAGCAGTACTTC
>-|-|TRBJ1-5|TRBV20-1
CSATPGRAPQPMHF
TGCAGTGCTACCCCCGGCAGGGCTCCTCAGCCCATGCATTTT
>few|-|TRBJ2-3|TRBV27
CASRTSMDTQYF
TGTGCCAGCAGGACATCTATGGATACGCAGTATTTT
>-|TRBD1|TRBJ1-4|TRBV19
CATGVFEKLFF
TGTGCTACAGGGGTTTTTGAAAAACTGTTTTTT
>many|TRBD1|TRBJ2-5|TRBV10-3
CAIRGQGQETQYF
TGTGCCATCAGGGGACAGGGGCAAGAGACCCAGTACTTC
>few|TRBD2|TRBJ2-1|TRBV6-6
CASSYTERTSGSIYEQFF
TGTGCCAGCAGTTACACTGAAAGGACTAGCGGGAGTATCTATGAGCAGTTCTTC
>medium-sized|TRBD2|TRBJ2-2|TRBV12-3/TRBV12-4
CASSPRGSGDLNTGELFF
TGTGCCAGCAGTCCCCGGGGTAGCGGGGACCTGAACACCGGGGAGCTGTTTTTT
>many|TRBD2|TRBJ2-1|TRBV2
CASRQAGGGEQFF
TGTGCCAGCAGGCAGGCGGGGGGCGGTGAGCAGTTCTTC
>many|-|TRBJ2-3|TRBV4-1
CASSHPSGGGTNTQYF
TGCGCCAGCAGCCATCCTTCCGGGGGCGGCACAAATACGCAGTATTTT
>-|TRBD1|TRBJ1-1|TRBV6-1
CTSSEQGGDTEAFF
TGTACCAGCAGTGAACAGGGGGGGGACACTGAAGCTTTCTTT
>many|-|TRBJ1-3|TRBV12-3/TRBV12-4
CASSPRGPSGNTIYF
TGTGCCAGCAGTCCCAGGGGCCCCTCTGGAAACACCATATATTTT
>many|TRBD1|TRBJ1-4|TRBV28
CASSVMDRGPEKLFF
TGTGCCAGCAGTGTCATGGACAGGGGGCCTGAAAAACTGTTTTTT
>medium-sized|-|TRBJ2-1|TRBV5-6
CASSFGLNSYNEQFF
TGTGCCAGCAGCTTCGGGCTAAACTCCTACAATGAGCAGTTCTTC
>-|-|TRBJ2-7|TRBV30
CAFNGWEYAYEQYF
TGTGCCTTCAACGGCTGGGAATATGCCTACGAGCAGTACTTC
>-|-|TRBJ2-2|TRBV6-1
CASSEGRVEGELFF
TGTGCCAGCAGTGAAGGCAGGGTTGAAGGGGAGCTGTTTTTT
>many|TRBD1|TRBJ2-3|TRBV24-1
CATSDPGGPITDTQYF
TGTGCCACCAGTGATCCAGGGGGCCCTATCACAGATACGCAGTATTTT
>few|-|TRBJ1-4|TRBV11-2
CASSYSGYTRLFF
TGTGCCAGCAGCTATTCCGGGTATACGCGACTGTTTTTT
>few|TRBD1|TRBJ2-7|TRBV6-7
CASNDAGQGSYEQYF
TGTGCCAGCAACGACGCCGGACAGGGATCCTACGAGCAGTACTTC
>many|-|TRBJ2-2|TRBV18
CASSPLIIAGSSPGELFF
TGTGCCAGCTCACCTCTGATTATTGCGGGCTCATCTCCCGGGGAGCTGTTTTTT
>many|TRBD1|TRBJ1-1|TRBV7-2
CASSSWTGVNTEAFF
TGTGCCAGCAGCTCCTGGACAGGAGTGAACACTGAAGCTTTCTTT
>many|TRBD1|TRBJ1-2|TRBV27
CASSLQGAGYGYTF
TGTGCCAGCAGTTTACAGGGGGCGGGCTATGGCTACACCTTC
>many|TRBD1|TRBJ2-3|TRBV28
CASETGSTDTQYF
TGTGCCAGCGAGACAGGGTCGACAGATACGCAGTATTTT
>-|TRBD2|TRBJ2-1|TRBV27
CASSLAGVYNEQFF
TGTGCCAGCAGTCTAGCGGGAGTATACAATGAGCAGTTCTTC
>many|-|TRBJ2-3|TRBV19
CASSSPRGADTQYF
TGTGCCAGTAGTAGCCCCCGCGGGGCAGATACGCAGTATTTT
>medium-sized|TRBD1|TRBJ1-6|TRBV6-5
CASSYGTGTYNSPLHF
TGTGCCAGCAGTTACGGGACAGGGACCTATAATTCACCCCTCCACTTT
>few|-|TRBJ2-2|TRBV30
CAWDPNTGELFF
TGTGCCTGGGACCCGAACACCGGGGAGCTGTTTTTT
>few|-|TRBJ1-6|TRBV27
CASSPTSRGSLNSPLHF
TGTGCCAGCAGTCCCACCTCTAGGGGGTCCTTAAATTCACCCCTCCACTTT
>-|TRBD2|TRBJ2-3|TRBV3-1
CASSQGLAGVVTDTQYF
TGTGCCAGCAGCCAGGGACTAGCGGGAGTTGTCACAGATACGCAGTATTTT
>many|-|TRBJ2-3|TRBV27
CASSRQSTDTQYF
TGTGCCAGCAGTAGGCAGAGCACAGATACGCAGTATTTT
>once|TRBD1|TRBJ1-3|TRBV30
CAWSWGQRAGNTIYF
TGTGCCTGGAGTTGGGGACAGCGGGCAGGAAACACCATATATTTT
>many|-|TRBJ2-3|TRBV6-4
CASSVKGGLDTQYF
TGTGCCAGCAGTGTGAAGGGGGGCCTAGATACGCAGTATTTT
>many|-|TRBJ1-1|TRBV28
CASLGTQNTEAFF
TGTGCCAGCTTAGGGACACAGAACACTGAAGCTTTCTTT
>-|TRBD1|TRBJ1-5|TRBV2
CASKDRDRAPGNQPQHF
TGTGCCAGCAAGGACAGGGACAGGGCTCCGGGCAATCAGCCCCAGCATTTT
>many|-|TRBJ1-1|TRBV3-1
CASSQTGNTEAFF
TGTGCCAGCAGCCAAACAGGGAACACTGAAGCTTTCTTT
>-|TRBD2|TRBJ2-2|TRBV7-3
CASSLTAASGRTRNTGELFF
TGTGCCAGCAGCTTAACGGCTGCGAGCGGGAGGACGCGGAACACCGGGGAGCTGTTTTTT
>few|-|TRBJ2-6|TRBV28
CASGRVSGANVLTF
TGTGCCAGCGGTCGGGTCTCTGGGGCCAACGTCCTGACTTTC
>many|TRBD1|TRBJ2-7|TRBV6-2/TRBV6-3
CASSYLGQLSYEQYF
TGTGCCAGCAGTTACCTGGGACAGCTGTCCTACGAGCAGTACTTC
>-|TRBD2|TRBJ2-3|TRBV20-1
CRGWSGASTDTQYF
TGCAGGGGCTGGAGCGGGGCTAGCACAGATACGCAGTATTTT
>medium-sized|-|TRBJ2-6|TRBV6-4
CASSGGGGANVLTF
TGTGCCAGCAGTGGGGGAGGTGGGGCCAACGTCCTGACTTTC
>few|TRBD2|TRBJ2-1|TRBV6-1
CASRRLAGEDEQFF
TGTGCCAGCAGGAGACTAGCGGGGGAGGATGAGCAGTTCTTC
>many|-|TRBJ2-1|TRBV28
CASSPFGGGTVMQFF
TGTGCCAGCAGTCCCTTCGGGGGCGGGACCGTAATGCAGTTCTTC
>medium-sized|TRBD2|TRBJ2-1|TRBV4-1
CASSQDQASGVYNEQFF
TGCGCCAGCAGCCAAGATCAGGCTAGCGGTGTTTACAATGAGCAGTTCTTC
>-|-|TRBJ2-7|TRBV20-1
CSASQADPYEQYF
TGCAGTGCTAGTCAGGCGGATCCCTACGAGCAGTACTTC
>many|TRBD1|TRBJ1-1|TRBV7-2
CASSPRGGHEAFF
TGTGCCAGCAGCCCCCGAGGGGGCCATGAAGCTTTCTTT
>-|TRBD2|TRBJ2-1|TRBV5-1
CASSLSLAGGPSNEQFF
TGCGCCAGCAGCTTGTCCCTAGCGGGGGGGCCATCAAATGAGCAGTTCTTC
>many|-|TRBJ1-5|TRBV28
CASSSGVRGQPQHF
TGTGCCAGCAGTTCGGGGGTAAGGGGTCAGCCCCAGCATTTT
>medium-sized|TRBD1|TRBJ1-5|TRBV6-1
CASSRVGRGQQPQHF
TGTGCCAGCAGCCGCGTCGGGAGGGGGCAACAGCCCCAGCATTTT
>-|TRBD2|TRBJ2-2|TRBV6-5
CASSYRSLGLANTGELFF
TGTGCCAGCAGTTATAGGTCTTTAGGACTAGCAAACACCGGGGAGCTGTTTTTT